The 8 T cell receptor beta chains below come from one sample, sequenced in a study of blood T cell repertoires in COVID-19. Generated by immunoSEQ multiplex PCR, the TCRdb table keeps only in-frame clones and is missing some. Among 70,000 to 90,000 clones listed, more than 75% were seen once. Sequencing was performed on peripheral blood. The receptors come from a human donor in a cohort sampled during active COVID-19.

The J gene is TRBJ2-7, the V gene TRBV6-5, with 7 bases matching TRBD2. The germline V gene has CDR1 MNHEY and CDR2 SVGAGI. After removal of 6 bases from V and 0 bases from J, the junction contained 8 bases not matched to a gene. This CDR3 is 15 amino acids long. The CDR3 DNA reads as TGTGCCAGCAGGATGGGGCGGGAGAGCTCCTACGAGCAGTACTTC. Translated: CASRMGRESSYEQYF.

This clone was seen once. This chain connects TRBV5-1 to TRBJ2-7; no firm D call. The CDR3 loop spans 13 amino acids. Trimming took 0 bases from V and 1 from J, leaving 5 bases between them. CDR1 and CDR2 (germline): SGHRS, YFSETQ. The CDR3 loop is CASSLDTSYEQYF. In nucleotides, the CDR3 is TGCGCCAGCAGCTTGGATACTTCCTACGAGCAGTACTTC.

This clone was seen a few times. CDR3 region: CASSLGPRGETQYF. The CDR3 coding sequence is TGTGCCAGCAGCCTTGGGCCGCGGGGAGAGACCCAGTACTTC. The J gene is TRBJ2-5, the V gene TRBV14; D might be TRBD2 (6 bases). This CDR3 spans 14 amino acids. Germline CDR1 and CDR2: SGHDN and FVKESK. The germline V and J ends were trimmed by 4 bases and 4 bases, with 13 bases remaining between them.

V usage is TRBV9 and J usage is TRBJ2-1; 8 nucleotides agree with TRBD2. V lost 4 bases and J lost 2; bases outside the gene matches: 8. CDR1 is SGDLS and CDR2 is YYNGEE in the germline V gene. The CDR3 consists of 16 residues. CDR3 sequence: CASSRGGAPTYNEQFF. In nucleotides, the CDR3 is TGTGCCAGCAGCCGGGGGGGAGCCCCCACCTACAATGAGCAGTTCTTC.

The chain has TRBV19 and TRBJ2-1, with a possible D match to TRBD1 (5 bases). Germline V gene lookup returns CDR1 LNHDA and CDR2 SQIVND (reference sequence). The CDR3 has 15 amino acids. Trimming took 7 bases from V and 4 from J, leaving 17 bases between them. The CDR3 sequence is CASTPRGSRYNEQFF. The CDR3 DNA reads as TGTGCCAGTACCCCAAGGGGTTCCCGATACAATGAGCAGTTCTTC.

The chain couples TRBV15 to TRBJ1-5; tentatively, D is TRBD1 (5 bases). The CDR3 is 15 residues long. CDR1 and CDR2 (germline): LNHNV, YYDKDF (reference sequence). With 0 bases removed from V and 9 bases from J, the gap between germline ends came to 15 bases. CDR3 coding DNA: TGTGCCACCAGCAGAGACAGGGCCGTCCAATGGCCCCAGCATTTT. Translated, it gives CATSRDRAVQWPQHF.

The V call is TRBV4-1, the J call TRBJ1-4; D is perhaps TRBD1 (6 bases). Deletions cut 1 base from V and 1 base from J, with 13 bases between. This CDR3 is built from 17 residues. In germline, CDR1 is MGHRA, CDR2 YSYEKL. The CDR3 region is CASSQAADRLTNEKLFF. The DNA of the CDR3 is TGCGCCAGCAGCCAAGCCGCTGACAGGTTAACTAATGAAAAACTGTTTTTT.

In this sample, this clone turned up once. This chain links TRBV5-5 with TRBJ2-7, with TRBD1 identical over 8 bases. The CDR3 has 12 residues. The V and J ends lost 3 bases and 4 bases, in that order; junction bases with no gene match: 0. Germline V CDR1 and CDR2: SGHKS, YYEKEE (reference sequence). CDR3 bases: TGTGCCAGCAGCTGGACAGGGTACGAGCAGTACTTC. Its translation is CASSWTGYEQYF.